These 27 T cell receptor beta chains were all obtained from the same sample, sequenced in a study of T-cell memory formation after mild COVID-19. TCRdb reprocessed the 5' RACE reads via MiXCR and lists one record per CDR3 protein. The data show 150,000 to 200,000 distinct CDR3 sequences, around a tenth seen once. Sequencing input: PBMCs or a T cell subset sorted from them (not recorded which). The receptor source for this set is a man between 18 and 29 years old who had mild COVID-19 (a few samples of this study predate the infection). Cell type and time point are not known.

The genes are TRBV5-1 and TRBJ2-1; 12 bases agree with TRBD2. Germline V gene sequence: CDR1 SGHRS, CDR2 YFSETQ. This CDR3 has 15 amino acids. V was pared by 4 bases and J by 6 bases, with 5 bases of the junction left unmatched. CDR3 bases: TGCGCCAGCAGCGCCCTAGCGGGGGGGGGCAATGAGCAGTTCTTC. Encoded protein: CASSALAGGGNEQFF. The full variable domain, in which reference TRBV5-1 and TRBJ2-1 provide the parts outside the CDR3, is KAGVTQTPRYLIKTRGQQVTLSCSPISGHRSVSWYQQTPGQGLQFLFEYFSETQRNKGNFPGRFSGRQFSNSRSEMNVSTLELGDSALYLCASSALAGGGNEQFFGPGTRLTVL.

In this sample, this clonotype turned up a few times. The chain employs TRBV20-1 and TRBJ2-3, with 8 positions matching TRBD2. This CDR3 region has 15 residues. V shed 5 bases, J shed 3 bases, and the junction held 10 bases outside the gene matches. The germline V gene has CDR1 DFQATT and CDR2 SNEGSKA (reference sequence). The CDR3 protein is CSAPNQRGRTDTQYF. The CDR3 nucleotides are TGCAGTGCTCCCAACCAGCGGGGGAGGACAGATACGCAGTATTTT.

V gene TRBV11-3 combines with J gene TRBJ2-1; D unresolved. V dropped 2 bases and J dropped 5 bases, with 7 bases sitting between them. Per the germline V gene, CDR1 is SGHNT and CDR2 is YENEEA. This CDR3 contains 13 residues. CDR3 bases: TGTGCCAGCAGCTTAACTATGGACAATGAGCAGTTCTTC. Its translation is CASSLTMDNEQFF.

This chain links TRBV21-1 with TRBJ2-7. TRBV21-1 constitutes a pseudogene. The CDR3 totals 15 residues. DNA of the CDR3: TGTGCCACCTCTCATGGCAGGTTGGGCTCCTACGAGCAGTACTTC. Translation gives CATSHGRLGSYEQYF.

This clonotype was seen repeatedly, ten times or more. The genes are TRBV5-6 and TRBJ1-4; no clear D. Germline CDR1 is SGHDT and CDR2 is YYEEEE. CDR3 length: 15 amino acids. V lost 4 bases, J lost 5 bases, and 15 bases lay in between. The CDR3 is CASSILQPQNEKLFF. CDR3 nucleotide sequence: TGTGCCAGCAGCATCCTACAGCCACAGAATGAAAAACTGTTTTTT.

A few counts support this clonotype. J is TRBJ2-3 and V is TRBV20-1; perhaps D is TRBD1 or TRBD2 (5 bases each). CDR1 and CDR2 (germline): DFQATT, SNEGSKA (reference sequence). The CDR3 is 13 residues long. The V end lost 1 base, the J end lost 5 bases, and 10 bases lay between the germline ends. The CDR3 DNA reads TGCAGTGCTAGAGTCGGGGACCTAGATACGCAGTATTTT. Amino acid sequence: CSARVGDLDTQYF.

This clonotype was seen many times. The chain carries TRBV7-2 and TRBJ2-7, with D perhaps given as TRBD1 or TRBD2 (6 bases each). This CDR3 is built from 16 residues. Trimming cost V 0 bases and J 5 bases, with 17 bases left between them. The V gene's germline CDR1 is SGHTA and CDR2 FQGNSA. CDR3: CASSLAGGVPLNEQYF. As DNA, the CDR3 is TGTGCCAGCAGCTTAGCGGGGGGCGTCCCGCTCAACGAGCAGTACTTC.

The chain is built from TRBV12-3 or TRBV12-4 and TRBJ2-2; no clear D. This CDR3 is 14 amino acids long. Trimming took 6 bases from V and 4 from J, leaving 12 bases between them. The chain's CDR3 is CASSTDGSTGELFF. Here the CDR3 DNA reads TGTGCCAGCAGCACGGACGGATCCACCGGGGAGCTGTTTTTT.

This clonotype was counted at least ten times. The chain has TRBV4-2 and TRBJ2-3; maybe TRBD1 (6 bases). This CDR3 region has 16 residues. Germline V lookup: CDR1 LGHNA, CDR2 YNFKEQ. V was trimmed by 0 bases and J by 4 bases, leaving 14 bases between them. This CDR3 is CASSQDGASGADTQYF. CDR3 coding DNA: TGTGCCAGCAGCCAAGACGGGGCCTCAGGGGCAGATACGCAGTATTTT.

This clonotype has a handful of counts. The genes are TRBV19 and TRBJ2-7, with 7 positions matching TRBD1. The CDR3 runs to 14 residues. Per germline, CDR1 LNHDA and CDR2 SQIVND (reference sequence). Trimming at V came to 5 bases and at J to 4 bases, leaving 8 bases not matched to a gene. The CDR3 DNA sequence: TGTGCCAGTAGTCTCCCGGGACAGAGGTACGAGCAGTACTTC. It codes for CASSLPGQRYEQYF. The variable domain in full, completed from reference TRBV19 and TRBJ2-7, reads DGGITQSPKYLFRKEGQNVTLSCEQNLNHDAMYWYRQDPGQGLRLIYYSQIVNDFQKGDIAEGYSVSREKKESFPLTVTSAQKNPTAFYLCASSLPGQRYEQYFGPGTRLTVT.

The gene calls are TRBV12-3 or TRBV12-4 and TRBJ2-3; D possibly matches TRBD1 or TRBD2 (6 bases each). This CDR3 is 16 amino acids long. Trimming left V 5 bases short and J 6 bases short, with 21 bases between. The CDR3 DNA is TGTGCCAGCAGTCCCCGGGGGCAACTCCCTAGGGATACGCAGTATTTT. Its translation: CASSPRGQLPRDTQYF.

This chain uses TRBV7-2 with TRBJ2-1; TRBD2 aligns across 8 bases. Trimming removed 3 bases from V and 9 bases from J; junction bases left unmatched: 10. This CDR3 comprises 15 residues. The germline CDR1 and CDR2 sequences are SGHTA and FQGNSA. CDR3 protein: CASSFSGGAIREQFF. The CDR3 region has the DNA TGTGCCAGCAGCTTTTCCGGGGGGGCAATTCGTGAGCAGTTCTTC.

The chain carries TRBV4-1 and TRBJ2-6; TRBD1 is a possible D gene (5 bases). The V end lost 3 bases, the J end lost 2 bases, and 8 bases lay between the germline ends. The CDR3 is made up of 15 amino acids. In germline, CDR1 is MGHRA, CDR2 YSYEKL. Written as DNA, the CDR3 is TGCGCCAGCAGCCAGCAGGGTACTGGGGCCAACGTCCTGACTTTC. Translation gives CASSQQGTGANVLTF.

A few counts support this clonotype. The chain carries TRBV20-1 and TRBJ2-1; D is uncertain. This CDR3 spans 13 amino acids. Trimming shortened V by 3 bases and J by 3 bases, and 9 bases separated the two germline ends. CDR1 and CDR2 (germline): DFQATT, SNEGSKA (reference sequence). The CDR3: CSASPDFYNEQFF. In nucleotides, the CDR3 is TGCAGTGCTAGTCCGGATTTCTACAATGAGCAGTTCTTC.

This clonotype was detected ten times or more. The V gene is TRBV5-1, the J gene TRBJ2-3; D remains ambiguous. Germline V CDR1 and CDR2: SGHRS, YFSETQ. V lost 4 bases and J lost 0, with 12 bases in between. The CDR3 is made up of 15 amino acids. The CDR3 spells CASSLQGPSTDTQYF. CDR3 DNA sequence: TGCGCCAGCAGCCTCCAAGGTCCTAGCACAGATACGCAGTATTTT.

This chain connects TRBV6-8 to TRBJ2-7, with D unresolved. The germline V gene encodes CDR1 MNHGY and CDR2 SAAAGT. V gave up 6 bases and J gave up 2 bases, with 8 bases separating them. CDR3 length: 12 residues. This chain's CDR3 is CASRVGTYEQYF. In DNA, the CDR3 is TGTGCCAGCAGAGTGGGGACCTACGAGCAGTACTTC.

J is TRBJ2-1 and V is TRBV7-2; TRBD1 matches at 8 bases. The CDR3 is 12 amino acids. Germline V gene data show CDR1 as SGHTA and CDR2 as FQGNSA. Trimming at V came to 3 bases and at J to 12 bases, leaving 4 bases not matched to a gene. The CDR3 DNA follows: TGTGCCAGCAGCTTTCCAGGACAGGGGCAGTTCTTC. Residues: CASSFPGQGQFF.

The chain employs TRBV2 and TRBJ1-1; D gene unclear. Germline loops: CDR1 SNHLY, CDR2 FYNNEI. This CDR3 spans 11 amino acids. Trimming shortened V by 5 bases and J by 11 bases, and 12 bases separated the two germline ends. The CDR3 loop is CASSRTRGAFF. Here the CDR3 DNA reads TGTGCCAGCAGTCGGACGCGAGGGGCTTTCTTT.

The CDR3 sequence is CASSWSAETDTQYF. The CDR3 nucleotides read TGCGCCAGCAGCTGGTCGGCCGAAACAGATACGCAGTATTTT. This rearrangement joins TRBV5-1 to TRBJ2-3; D is unclear. Per the germline V gene, CDR1 is SGHRS and CDR2 is YFSETQ. This CDR3 region has 14 residues. V lost 3 bases and J lost 3, with 11 bases in between.

The chain combines TRBV12-3 or TRBV12-4 with TRBJ2-1; 8 nucleotides align to TRBD1. Trimming removed 6 bases from V and 9 bases from J; junction bases left unmatched: 10. This CDR3 spans 14 amino acids. CDR3 DNA sequence: TGTGCCAGCAGCCTCGGACAGGGTAAGGTTGAGCAGTTCTTC. This encodes CASSLGQGKVEQFF.

This clonotype has at least ten counts. This chain joins TRBV5-1 and TRBJ2-7; no clear D. CDR3 size: 14 residues. Between the trimmed V and J ends, which lost 2 bases and 6 bases, there was a span of 15 bases. Per germline, CDR1 SGHRS and CDR2 YFSETQ. CDR3 protein: CASSLSVGSVEQYF. The CDR3 DNA reads TGCGCCAGCAGCTTAAGCGTTGGGTCGGTCGAGCAGTACTTC.

This clonotype was counted many times. This sequence joins TRBV12-3 or TRBV12-4 and TRBJ2-5; D is unclear. This CDR3 has 12 amino acids. Trimming removed 6 bases at V and 3 bases at J, with 8 bases between. The CDR3 region has the DNA TGTGCCAGCAGCCGTATAAAAGAGACCCAGTACTTC. Translation: CASSRIKETQYF.

In this sample, this clonotype turned up a few times. The chain links TRBV7-2 to TRBJ2-7, with TRBD2 matching over 10 bases. Unmatched junction bases numbered 5, after V lost 1 base and J lost 5 bases. The CDR3 has 15 amino acids. Looked up from germline, CDR1 is SGHTA and CDR2 is FQGNSA. CDR3 protein: CASSLGAGGLDEQYF. The CDR3 DNA sequence: TGTGCCAGCAGCTTAGGAGCGGGGGGGCTTGACGAGCAGTACTTC.

Only a few counts were recorded for this clonotype. The chain is built from TRBV5-5 and TRBJ2-2, with D perhaps TRBD1 (5 bases). The germline gives CDR1 SGHKS, CDR2 YYEKEE (reference sequence). The CDR3 has 15 amino acids. The V end was cut by 0 bases, the J end by 0 bases, with 6 bases between. The CDR3 coding sequence is TGTGCCAGCAGCTTGGGGGGCACGAACACCGGGGAGCTGTTTTTT. This encodes CASSLGGTNTGELFF.

This clonotype has just a few counts. The genes are TRBV20-1 and TRBJ2-1, with D unclear. Trimming cost V 7 bases and J 2 bases, with 9 bases left between them. CDR1 is DFQATT and CDR2 is SNEGSKA in the germline V gene (reference sequence). CDR3 length: 12 residues. As DNA, the CDR3 is TGCAGTGTAGAGTGGCCCTACAATGAGCAGTTCTTC. As protein: CSVEWPYNEQFF.

This clonotype was counted only a few times. This rearrangement joins TRBV5-1 to TRBJ2-5, with 8 bases lining up with TRBD1. V trimming: 3 bases; J trimming: 2 bases; junction bases outside the gene matches: 6. The germline V gene has CDR1 SGHRS and CDR2 YFSETQ. This CDR3 comprises 15 residues. The CDR3 region is CASSSGTGVQETQYF. The CDR3 coding sequence is TGCGCCAGCAGCTCGGGGACAGGCGTTCAAGAGACCCAGTACTTC.

This clonotype was recorded a few times. CDR3 region: CASSLAGEYTGELFF. CDR3 nucleotide sequence: TGCGCCAGCAGCTTGGCGGGGGAATACACCGGGGAGCTGTTTTTT. J is TRBJ2-2 and V is TRBV5-1, with a possible D match to TRBD2 (6 bases). V dropped 0 bases and J dropped 3 bases, with 9 bases sitting between them. CDR1 is SGHRS and CDR2 is YFSETQ in the germline V gene. The CDR3 spans 15 residues. The complete variable domain, with remaining parts taken from reference TRBV5-1 and TRBJ2-2, reads KAGVTQTPRYLIKTRGQQVTLSCSPISGHRSVSWYQQTPGQGLQFLFEYFSETQRNKGNFPGRFSGRQFSNSRSEMNVSTLELGDSALYLCASSLAGEYTGELFFGEGSRLTVL.